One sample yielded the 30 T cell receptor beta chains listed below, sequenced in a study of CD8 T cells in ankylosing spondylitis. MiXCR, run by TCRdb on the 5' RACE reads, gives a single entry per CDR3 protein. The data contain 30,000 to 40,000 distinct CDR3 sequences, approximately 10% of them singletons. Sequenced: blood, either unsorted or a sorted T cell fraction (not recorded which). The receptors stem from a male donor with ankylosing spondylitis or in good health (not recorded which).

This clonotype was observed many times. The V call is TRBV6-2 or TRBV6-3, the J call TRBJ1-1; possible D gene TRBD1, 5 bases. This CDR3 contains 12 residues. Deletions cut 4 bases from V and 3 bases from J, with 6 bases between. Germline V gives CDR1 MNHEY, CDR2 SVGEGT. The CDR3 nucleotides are TGTGCCAGCAGTTGGGGGTACACTGAAGCTTTCTTT. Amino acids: CASSWGYTEAFF.

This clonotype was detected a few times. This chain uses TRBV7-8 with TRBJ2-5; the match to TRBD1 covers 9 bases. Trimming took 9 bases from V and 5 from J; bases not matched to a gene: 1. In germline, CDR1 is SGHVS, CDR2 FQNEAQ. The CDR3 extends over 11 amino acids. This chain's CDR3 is CASGQGETQYF. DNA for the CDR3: TGTGCCAGTGGACAGGGGGAGACCCAGTACTTC.

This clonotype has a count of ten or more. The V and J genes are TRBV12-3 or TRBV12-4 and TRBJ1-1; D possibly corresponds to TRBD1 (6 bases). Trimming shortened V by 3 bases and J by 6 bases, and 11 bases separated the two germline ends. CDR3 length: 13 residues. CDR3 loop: CASSLDTGPEAFF. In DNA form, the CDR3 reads TGTGCCAGCAGTTTGGATACAGGGCCTGAAGCTTTCTTT.

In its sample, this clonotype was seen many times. Written as DNA, the CDR3 is TGCAGTGCGGCGGCGACAGGGGCGGGCAATCAGCCCCAGCATTTT. Translated, it gives CSAAATGAGNQPQHF. The chain recombines TRBV20-1 with TRBJ1-5, with 8 bases that match TRBD1. This CDR3 region has 15 residues. The J segment lost 2 bases and the V segment lost 6 bases, leaving 9 bases of the junction unmatched. Per germline, CDR1 DFQATT and CDR2 SNEGSKA (reference sequence).

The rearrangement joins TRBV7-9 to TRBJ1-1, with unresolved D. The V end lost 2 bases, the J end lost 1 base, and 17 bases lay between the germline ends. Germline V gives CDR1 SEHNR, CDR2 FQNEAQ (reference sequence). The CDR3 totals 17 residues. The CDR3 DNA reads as TGTGCCAGCAGCTTATTTGACCTACTATTCGGGAACACTGAAGCTTTCTTT. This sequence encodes CASSLFDLLFGNTEAFF.

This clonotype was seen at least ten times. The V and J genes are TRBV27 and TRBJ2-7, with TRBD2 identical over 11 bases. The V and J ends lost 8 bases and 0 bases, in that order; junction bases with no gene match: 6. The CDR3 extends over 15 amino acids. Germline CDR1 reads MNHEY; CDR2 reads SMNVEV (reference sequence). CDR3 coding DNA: TGTGCCAGCGCACTAGCGGGGGAGGACTCCTACGAGCAGTACTTC. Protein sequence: CASALAGEDSYEQYF.

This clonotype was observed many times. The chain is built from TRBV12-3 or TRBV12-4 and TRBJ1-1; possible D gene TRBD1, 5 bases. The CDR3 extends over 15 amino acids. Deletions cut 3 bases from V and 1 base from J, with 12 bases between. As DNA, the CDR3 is TGTGCCAGCAGTTTCGGGGGGGGTGGGAACACTGAAGCTTTCTTT. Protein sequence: CASSFGGGGNTEAFF.

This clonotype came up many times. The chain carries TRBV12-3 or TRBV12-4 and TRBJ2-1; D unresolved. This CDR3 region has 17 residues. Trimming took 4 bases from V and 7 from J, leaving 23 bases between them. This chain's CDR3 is CASSSRALRRGRNEQFF. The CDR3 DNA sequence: TGTGCCAGCAGTTCCCGGGCTCTGAGGAGAGGAAGGAATGAGCAGTTCTTC.

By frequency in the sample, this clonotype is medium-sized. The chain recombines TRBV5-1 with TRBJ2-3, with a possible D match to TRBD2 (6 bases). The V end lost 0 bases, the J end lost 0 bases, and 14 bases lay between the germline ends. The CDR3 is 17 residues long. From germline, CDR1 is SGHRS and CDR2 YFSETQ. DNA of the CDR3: TGCGCCAGCAGCTTGGTTGGAGGGTACCAAAGCACAGATACGCAGTATTTT. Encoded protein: CASSLVGGYQSTDTQYF.

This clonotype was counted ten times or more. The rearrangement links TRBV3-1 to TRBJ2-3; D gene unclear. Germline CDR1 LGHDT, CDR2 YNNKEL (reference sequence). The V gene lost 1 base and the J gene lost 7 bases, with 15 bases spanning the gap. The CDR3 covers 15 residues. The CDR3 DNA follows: TGTGCCAGCAGCCAAGGGTTAGATCCCACGAATACGCAGTATTTT. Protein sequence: CASSQGLDPTNTQYF.

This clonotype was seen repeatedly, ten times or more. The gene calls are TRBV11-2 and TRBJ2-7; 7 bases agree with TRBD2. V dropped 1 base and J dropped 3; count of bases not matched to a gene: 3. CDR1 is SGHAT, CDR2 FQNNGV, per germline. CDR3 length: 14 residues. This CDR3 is CASSLATSFYEQYF. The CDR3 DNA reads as TGTGCCAGCAGCTTAGCGACTAGCTTCTACGAGCAGTACTTC.

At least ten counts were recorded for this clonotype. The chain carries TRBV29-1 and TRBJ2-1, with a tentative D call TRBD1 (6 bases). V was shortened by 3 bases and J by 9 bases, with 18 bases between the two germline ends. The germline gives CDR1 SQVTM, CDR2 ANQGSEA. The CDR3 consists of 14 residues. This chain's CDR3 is CSVELGQGLVEQFF. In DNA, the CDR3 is TGCAGCGTTGAGTTGGGTCAGGGGCTGGTTGAGCAGTTCTTC.

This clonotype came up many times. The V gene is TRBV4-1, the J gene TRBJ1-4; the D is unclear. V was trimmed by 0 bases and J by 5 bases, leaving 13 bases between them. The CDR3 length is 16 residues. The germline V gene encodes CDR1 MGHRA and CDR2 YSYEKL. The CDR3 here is CASSQDRVGANEKLFF. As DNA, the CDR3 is TGCGCCAGCAGCCAAGATCGGGTGGGCGCGAATGAAAAACTGTTTTTT.

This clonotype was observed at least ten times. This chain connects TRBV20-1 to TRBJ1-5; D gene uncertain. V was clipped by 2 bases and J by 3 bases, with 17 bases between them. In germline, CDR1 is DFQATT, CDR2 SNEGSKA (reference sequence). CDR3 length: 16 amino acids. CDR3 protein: CSARRPESRYNQPQHF. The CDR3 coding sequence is TGCAGTGCTAGAAGGCCAGAATCGAGATACAATCAGCCCCAGCATTTT.

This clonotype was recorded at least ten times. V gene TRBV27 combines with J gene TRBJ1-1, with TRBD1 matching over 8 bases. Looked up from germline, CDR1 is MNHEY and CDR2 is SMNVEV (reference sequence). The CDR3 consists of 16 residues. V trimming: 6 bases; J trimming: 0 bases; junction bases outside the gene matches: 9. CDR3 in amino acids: CASRPGTGQMNTEAFF. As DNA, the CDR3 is TGTGCCAGCAGACCCGGGACAGGACAAATGAACACTGAAGCTTTCTTT.

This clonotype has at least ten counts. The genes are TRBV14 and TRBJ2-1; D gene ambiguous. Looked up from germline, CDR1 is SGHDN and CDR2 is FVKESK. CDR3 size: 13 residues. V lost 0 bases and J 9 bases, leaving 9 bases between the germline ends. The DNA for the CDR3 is TGTGCCAGCAGCCAAGATCTCAGGAGTGAGCAGTTCTTC. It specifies CASSQDLRSEQFF.

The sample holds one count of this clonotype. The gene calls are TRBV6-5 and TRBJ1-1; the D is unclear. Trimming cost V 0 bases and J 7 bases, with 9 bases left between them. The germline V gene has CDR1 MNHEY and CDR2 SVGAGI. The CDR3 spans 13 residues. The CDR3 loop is CASSYSRDGEAFF. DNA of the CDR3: TGTGCCAGCAGTTACTCGCGGGATGGTGAAGCTTTCTTT.

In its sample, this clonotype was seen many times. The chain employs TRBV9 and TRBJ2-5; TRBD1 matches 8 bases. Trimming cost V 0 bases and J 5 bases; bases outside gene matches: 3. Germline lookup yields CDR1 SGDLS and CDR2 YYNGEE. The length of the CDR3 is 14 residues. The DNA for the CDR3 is TGTGCCAGCAGCGTAGAGGACAGGGTGGAGACCCAGTACTTC. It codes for CASSVEDRVETQYF.

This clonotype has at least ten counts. CDR3 DNA sequence: TGCAGCGTTGAAAGGGGATTGAGCGAGCAGTACTTC. It encodes CSVERGLSEQYF. The chain uses TRBV29-1 and TRBJ2-7; the D gene is possibly TRBD1 (5 bases). Per germline, CDR1 SQVTM and CDR2 ANQGSEA. There are 12 residues in the CDR3. Trimming removed 2 bases at V and 6 bases at J, with 11 bases between.

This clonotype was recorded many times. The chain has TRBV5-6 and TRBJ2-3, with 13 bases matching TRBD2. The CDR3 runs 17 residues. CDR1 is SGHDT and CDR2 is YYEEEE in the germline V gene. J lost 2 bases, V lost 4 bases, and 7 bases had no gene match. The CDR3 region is CASSLRGTSGTTDTQYF. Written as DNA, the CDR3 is TGTGCCAGCAGCCTACGAGGGACTAGCGGGACCACAGATACGCAGTATTTT.

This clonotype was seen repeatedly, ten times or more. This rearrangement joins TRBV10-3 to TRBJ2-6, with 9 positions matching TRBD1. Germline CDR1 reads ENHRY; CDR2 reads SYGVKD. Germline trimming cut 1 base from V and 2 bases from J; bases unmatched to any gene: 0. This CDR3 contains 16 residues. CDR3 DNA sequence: TGTGCCATCAGTGAGTGGACAGGGGCTGGGGCCAACGTCCTGACTTTC. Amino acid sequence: CAISEWTGAGANVLTF.

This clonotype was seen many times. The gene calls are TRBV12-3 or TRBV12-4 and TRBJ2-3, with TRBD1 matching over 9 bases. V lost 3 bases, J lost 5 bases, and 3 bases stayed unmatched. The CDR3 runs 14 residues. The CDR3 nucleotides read TGTGCCAGCAGTTTGGGACAGGGATTAGATACGCAGTATTTT. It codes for CASSLGQGLDTQYF.

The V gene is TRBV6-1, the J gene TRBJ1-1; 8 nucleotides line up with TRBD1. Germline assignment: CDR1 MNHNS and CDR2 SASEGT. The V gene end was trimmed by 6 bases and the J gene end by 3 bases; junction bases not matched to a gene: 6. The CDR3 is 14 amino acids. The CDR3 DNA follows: TGTGCCAGCAGCTGGACAGGGTTTGACACTGAAGCTTTCTTT. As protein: CASSWTGFDTEAFF.

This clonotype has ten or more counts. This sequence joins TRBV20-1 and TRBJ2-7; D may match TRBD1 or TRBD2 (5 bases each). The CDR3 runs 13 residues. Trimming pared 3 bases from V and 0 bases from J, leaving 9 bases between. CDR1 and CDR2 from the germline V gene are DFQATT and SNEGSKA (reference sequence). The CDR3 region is CSARGDDSYEQYF. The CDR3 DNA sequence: TGCAGTGCTAGGGGGGACGACTCCTACGAGCAGTACTTC.

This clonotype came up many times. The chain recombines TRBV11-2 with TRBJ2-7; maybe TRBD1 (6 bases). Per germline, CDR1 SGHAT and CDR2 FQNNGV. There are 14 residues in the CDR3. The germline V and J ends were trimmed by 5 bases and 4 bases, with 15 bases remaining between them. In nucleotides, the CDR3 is TGTGCCAGCAGCGCAAACAGGGTAGGGTACGAGCAGTACTTC. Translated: CASSANRVGYEQYF.

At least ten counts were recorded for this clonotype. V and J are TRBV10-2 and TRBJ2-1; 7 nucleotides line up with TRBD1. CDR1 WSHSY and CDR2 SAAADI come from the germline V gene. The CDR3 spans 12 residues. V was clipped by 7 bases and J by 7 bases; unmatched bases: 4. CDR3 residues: CASKPTGNEQFF. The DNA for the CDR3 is TGCGCCAGCAAACCGACAGGGAATGAGCAGTTCTTC.

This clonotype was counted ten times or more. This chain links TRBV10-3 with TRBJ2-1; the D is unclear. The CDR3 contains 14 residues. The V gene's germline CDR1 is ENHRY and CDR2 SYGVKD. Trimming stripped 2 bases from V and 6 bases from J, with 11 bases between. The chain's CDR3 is CAISERNKVNEQFF. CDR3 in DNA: TGTGCCATCAGTGAGCGAAACAAGGTCAATGAGCAGTTCTTC.

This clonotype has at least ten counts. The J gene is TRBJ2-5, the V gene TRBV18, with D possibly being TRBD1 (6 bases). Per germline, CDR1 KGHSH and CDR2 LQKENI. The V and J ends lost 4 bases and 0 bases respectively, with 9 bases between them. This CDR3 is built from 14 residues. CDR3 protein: CASSRDRYQETQYF. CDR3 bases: TGTGCCAGCTCACGTGACAGGTACCAAGAGACCCAGTACTTC.

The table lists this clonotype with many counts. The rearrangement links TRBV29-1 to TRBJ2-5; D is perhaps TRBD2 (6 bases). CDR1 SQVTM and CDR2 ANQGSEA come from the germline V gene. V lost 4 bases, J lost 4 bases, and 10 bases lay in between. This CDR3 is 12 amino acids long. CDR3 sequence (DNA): TGCAGCGTTGGGGACGGGGGAGAGACCCAGTACTTC. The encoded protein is CSVGDGGETQYF.

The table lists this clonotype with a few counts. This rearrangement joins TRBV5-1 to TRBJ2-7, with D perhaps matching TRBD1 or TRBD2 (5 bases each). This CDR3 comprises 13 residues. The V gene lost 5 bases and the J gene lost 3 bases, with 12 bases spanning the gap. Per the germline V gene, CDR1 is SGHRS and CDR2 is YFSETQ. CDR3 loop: CASSIRDDYEQYF. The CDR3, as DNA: TGCGCCAGCAGTATCCGGGACGACTACGAGCAGTACTTC.